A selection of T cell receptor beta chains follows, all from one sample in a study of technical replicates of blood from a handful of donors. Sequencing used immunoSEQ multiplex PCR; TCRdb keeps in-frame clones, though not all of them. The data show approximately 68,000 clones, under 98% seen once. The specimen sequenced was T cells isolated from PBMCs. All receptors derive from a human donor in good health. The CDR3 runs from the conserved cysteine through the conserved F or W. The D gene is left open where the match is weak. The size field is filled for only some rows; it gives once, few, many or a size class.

CDR3: CASSMGQGPVSSTDTQYF; DNA: TGTGCCAGTAGTATGGGACAGGGGCCCGTCTCTAGCACAGATACGCAGTATTTT; J: TRBJ2-3; D: TRBD1; V: TRBV19; size: -
CDR3: CASSYGGGISNQPQHF; DNA: TGTGCCAGCAGCTATGGAGGGGGCATAAGCAATCAGCCCCAGCATTTT; J: TRBJ1-5; D: TRBD1; V: TRBV5-4; size: -
CDR3: CASLPTSGTDTQYF; DNA: TGTGCCAGCTTACCCACTAGCGGGACAGATACGCAGTATTTT; J: TRBJ2-3; D: TRBD2; V: TRBV18; size: -
CDR3: CASSLPGTGYTGELFF; DNA: TGTGCCAGCAGCTTACCCGGGACAGGGTACACCGGGGAGCTGTTTTTT; J: TRBJ2-2; D: TRBD1; V: TRBV7-8; size: -
CDR3: CASVKAGVDTGELFF; DNA: TGTGCCAGCGTGAAAGCGGGAGTGGACACCGGGGAGCTGTTTTTT; J: TRBJ2-2; D: TRBD2; V: TRBV2; size: -
CDR3: CASSPTRTGRGNIQYF; DNA: TGTGCCAGCAGCCCGACCAGGACAGGGCGAGGAAACATTCAGTACTTC; J: TRBJ2-4; D: TRBD1; V: TRBV9; size: -
CDR3: CSVPGLASQETQYF; DNA: TGCAGCGTCCCGGGACTAGCTTCTCAAGAGACCCAGTACTTC; J: TRBJ2-5; D: TRBD2; V: TRBV29-1; size: -
CDR3: CASSLVPKRTYEQYF; DNA: TGTGCCAGCAGCTTGGTACCTAAAAGAACCTACGAGCAGTACTTC; J: TRBJ2-7; D: -; V: TRBV5-6; size: -
CDR3: CSVGGLEVVAEQFF; DNA: TGCAGCGTGGGGGGACTAGAGGTCGTCGCTGAGCAGTTCTTC; J: TRBJ2-1; D: TRBD2; V: TRBV29-1; size: -
CDR3: CASSFGTGGYSSGNTIYF; DNA: TGTGCCAGCAGCTTTGGGACAGGGGGCTACAGCTCTGGAAACACCATATATTTT; J: TRBJ1-3; D: TRBD1; V: TRBV11-2; size: once
CDR3: CASSVVQGDTEAFF; DNA: TGTGCCAGCAGCGTAGTACAGGGAGACACTGAAGCTTTCTTT; J: TRBJ1-1; D: -; V: TRBV9; size: -
CDR3: CASKDGDYGYTF; DNA: TGTGCCAGTAAAGACGGAGACTATGGCTACACCTTC; J: TRBJ1-2; D: -; V: TRBV19; size: -
CDR3: CASRPTTPDIFNQPQHF; DNA: TGTGCCAGCAGACCAACCACCCCTGACATTTTCAATCAGCCCCAGCATTTT; J: TRBJ1-5; D: -; V: TRBV28; size: -
CDR3: CASSPSEDRRDTQYF; DNA: TGTGCCAGCAGCCCGAGTGAGGACCGGAGGGATACGCAGTATTTT; J: TRBJ2-3; D: -; V: TRBV13; size: once
CDR3: CASSPWDSSGNTIYF; DNA: TGTGCCAGCAGCCCCTGGGACAGCTCTGGAAACACCATATATTTT; J: TRBJ1-3; D: TRBD1; V: TRBV9; size: -
CDR3: CAIDTGELFF; DNA: TGTGCCATCGACACCGGGGAGCTGTTTTTT; J: TRBJ2-2; D: -; V: TRBV7-8; size: -
CDR3: CASSSNRGLVGYTF; DNA: TGTGCCAGCAGCTCAAACAGGGGGCTGGTTGGCTACACCTTC; J: TRBJ1-2; D: -; V: TRBV21-1; size: -
CDR3: CASSLDSLNEKLFF; DNA: TGCGCCAGCAGCCTCGACAGCCTGAATGAAAAACTGTTTTTT; J: TRBJ1-4; D: -; V: TRBV5-1; size: once
CDR3: CASSRRDMEYYTF; DNA: TGTGCCAGCAGCCGCCGGGACATGGAATACTACACCTTC; J: TRBJ1-2; D: -; V: TRBV7-9; size: -
CDR3: CASSLNYRGIISYEQYF; DNA: TGTGCCAGCAGCTTAAACTATCGGGGGATTATCTCCTACGAGCAGTACTTC; J: TRBJ2-7; D: -; V: TRBV7-9; size: -
CDR3: CASKEYTGELFF; DNA: TGTGCCAGCAAAGAGTACACCGGGGAGCTGTTTTTT; J: TRBJ2-2; D: -; V: TRBV27; size: -
CDR3: CAISETSGSTDTQYF; DNA: TGTGCCATCAGTGAGACTAGCGGGAGCACAGATACGCAGTATTTT; J: TRBJ2-3; D: TRBD2; V: TRBV10-3; size: few
CDR3: CASTTGTGQYEQYF; DNA: TGTGCCAGCACCACCGGGACAGGGCAGTACGAGCAGTACTTC; J: TRBJ2-7; D: TRBD1; V: TRBV27; size: -
CDR3: CAWSVTFPEQYF; DNA: TGTGCCTGGAGTGTAACTTTTCCCGAGCAGTACTTC; J: TRBJ2-7; D: -; V: TRBV30; size: -
CDR3: CAWRPLGGETEAFF; DNA: TGTGCCTGGAGGCCTTTAGGGGGGGAGACTGAAGCTTTCTTT; J: TRBJ1-1; D: -; V: TRBV30; size: -
CDR3: CASSLFPPTSGYTF; DNA: TGTGCCAGCAGCTTATTTCCACCTACCTCCGGCTACACCTTC; J: TRBJ1-2; D: -; V: TRBV13; size: -
CDR3: CASSSFAADTQYF; DNA: TGTGCCAGCAGCTCTTTCGCAGCAGATACGCAGTATTTT; J: TRBJ2-3; D: -; V: TRBV7-9; size: -
CDR3: CASSGGQATYGYTF; DNA: TGTGCCAGTAGTGGGGGACAAGCTACCTATGGCTACACCTTC; J: TRBJ1-2; D: -; V: TRBV19; size: once
CDR3: CASSLAGGMSYNEQFF; DNA: TGTGCCAGCAGCTTAGCCGGCGGGATGTCCTACAATGAGCAGTTCTTC; J: TRBJ2-1; D: -; V: TRBV7-2; size: -
CDR3: CASSVAGGWEQYF; DNA: TGCGCCAGCAGCGTAGCGGGAGGGTGGGAGCAGTACTTC; J: TRBJ2-7; D: TRBD2; V: TRBV5-1; size: -
CDR3: CAWSFLYGYTF; DNA: TGTGCCTGGAGTTTCCTATATGGCTACACCTTC; J: TRBJ1-2; D: -; V: TRBV30; size: -
CDR3: CASSNSYEQYF; DNA: TGTGCCAGTAGTAACAGCTACGAGCAGTACTTC; J: TRBJ2-7; D: -; V: TRBV19; size: -
CDR3: CASSGGLAGITGELFF; DNA: TGTGCCAGCAGTGGGGGGCTAGCGGGTATCACCGGGGAGCTGTTTTTT; J: TRBJ2-2; D: TRBD2; V: TRBV27; size: -
CDR3: CASSLQGVQDTQYF; DNA: TGTGCCAGCAGCTTGCAAGGGGTGCAAGATACGCAGTATTTT; J: TRBJ2-3; D: -; V: TRBV5-4; size: -
CDR3: CASSPDRARETQYF; DNA: TGTGCCAGCAGCCCGGACAGGGCTAGAGAGACCCAGTACTTC; J: TRBJ2-5; D: TRBD1; V: TRBV7-3; size: -
CDR3: CASSLATGYKNTEAFF; DNA: TGCGCCAGCAGCTTGGCGACAGGGTATAAGAACACTGAAGCTTTCTTT; J: TRBJ1-1; D: TRBD1; V: TRBV5-1; size: -
CDR3: CASSLNGLAGTYNEQFF; DNA: TGCGCCAGCAGCCTGAATGGACTAGCGGGTACTTACAATGAGCAGTTCTTC; J: TRBJ2-1; D: TRBD2; V: TRBV5-1; size: -
CDR3: CASSLTGDRGQEKLFF; DNA: TGTGCCAGCAGCTTAACGGGGGACAGGGGGCAAGAAAAACTGTTTTTT; J: TRBJ1-4; D: TRBD1; V: TRBV7-3; size: -
CDR3: CASSTYRELDDTEAFF; DNA: TGTGCCAGTAGTACCTACAGGGAGTTGGATGACACTGAAGCTTTCTTT; J: TRBJ1-1; D: -; V: TRBV19; size: -
CDR3: CASSYHPRRDLTEAFF; DNA: TGTGCCAGCAGTTACCATCCTCGGAGGGACCTCACTGAAGCTTTCTTT; J: TRBJ1-1; D: -; V: TRBV6-6; size: -
CDR3: CASRGERNTEAFF; DNA: TGTGCCAGTAGAGGGGAACGGAACACTGAAGCTTTCTTT; J: TRBJ1-1; D: -; V: TRBV19; size: -
CDR3: CAWSRNEQYF; DNA: TGTGCCTGGAGCCGTAACGAGCAGTACTTC; J: TRBJ2-7; D: -; V: TRBV30; size: -
CDR3: CASSQTGGGRAFF; DNA: TGTGCCAGCAGCCAGACAGGGGGAGGGCGTGCTTTCTTT; J: TRBJ1-1; D: TRBD1; V: TRBV6-5; size: -
CDR3: CASSGVYEQYF; DNA: TGTGCCAGCAGTGGAGTCTACGAGCAGTACTTC; J: TRBJ2-7; D: -; V: TRBV6-5; size: -
CDR3: CASSLFVTSTNNEQFF; DNA: TGTGCCAGCAGTTTGTTCGTTACCTCTACCAACAATGAGCAGTTCTTC; J: TRBJ2-1; D: -; V: TRBV6-5; size: -
CDR3: CASSPGTAYGYTF; DNA: TGTGCCAGCAGCCCCGGGACAGCCTATGGCTACACCTTC; J: TRBJ1-2; D: TRBD1; V: TRBV7-9; size: few
CDR3: CASRDEGRDYSYNEQFF; DNA: TGCGCCAGCAGAGACGAAGGCCGGGACTACTCCTACAATGAGCAGTTCTTC; J: TRBJ2-1; D: TRBD2; V: TRBV5-1; size: -
CDR3: CASRSDRGRFEQYF; DNA: TGTGCCAGCAGATCGGACAGGGGGCGATTCGAGCAGTACTTC; J: TRBJ2-7; D: TRBD1; V: TRBV7-9; size: -
CDR3: CASSPPSVGGGANVLTF; DNA: TGTGCCAGCTCACCACCGTCGGTGGGAGGGGGGGCCAACGTCCTGACTTTC; J: TRBJ2-6; D: TRBD2; V: TRBV18; size: -
CDR3: CASSLRGQGSEQYF; DNA: TGTGCCAGCAGCCTACGGGGACAGGGGAGCGAGCAGTACTTC; J: TRBJ2-7; D: TRBD1; V: TRBV7-2; size: once
CDR3: CASSVNRGFTGELFF; DNA: TGTGCCAGCAGCGTTAACAGGGGGTTCACCGGGGAGCTGTTTTTT; J: TRBJ2-2; D: TRBD1; V: TRBV7-8; size: once
CDR3: CASSWRSSGDGDTQYF; DNA: TGCGCCAGCAGCTGGAGATCTAGCGGGGACGGGGATACGCAGTATTTT; J: TRBJ2-3; D: TRBD2; V: TRBV5-1; size: -
CDR3: CASIRGITEAFF; DNA: TGTGCCAGCATTCGGGGAATAACTGAAGCTTTCTTT; J: TRBJ1-1; D: -; V: TRBV7-9; size: -
CDR3: CASSRERGPQETQYF; DNA: TGTGCCAGCAGCAGAGAAAGGGGTCCCCAAGAGACCCAGTACTTC; J: TRBJ2-5; D: -; V: TRBV11-2; size: -
CDR3: CASSPPLLQGAGDYGYTF; DNA: TGTGCCAGCAGCCCCCCATTACTACAGGGGGCAGGTGACTATGGCTACACCTTC; J: TRBJ1-2; D: TRBD1; V: TRBV7-8; size: once
CDR3: CASSPPYTQYF; DNA: TGTGCCAGCAGTCCTCCCTATACGCAGTATTTT; J: TRBJ2-3; D: -; V: TRBV25-1; size: -
CDR3: CSVLAGGTYNEQFF; DNA: TGCAGCGTCCTAGCGGGAGGAACGTACAATGAGCAGTTCTTC; J: TRBJ2-1; D: TRBD2; V: TRBV29-1; size: -